Each of the 9 T cell receptor beta chains below was sequenced from the same sample in a study of response to subunit inactivated influenza vaccine. TCRdb passed the RT-PCR reads through MiXCR, listing each CDR3 protein once. The sample shows approximately 530,000 distinct CDR3 sequences, 7.2% of them seen only once. Sequenced here: PBMCs from blood, sampled around 25 months after vaccination. These receptors originate from a man aged 45-69 years who received an inactivated influenza vaccine.

The chain uses TRBV6-1 and TRBJ1-2, with D maybe TRBD1 (5 bases). The CDR3 consists of 13 residues. CDR1 is MNHNS, CDR2 SASEGT, per germline. Trimming took off 6 bases at V and 9 bases at J, with 17 bases between the two ends. In DNA form, the CDR3 reads TGTGCCAGCAGAGAGTCCCAGGGAGGGAGCTACACCTTC. This encodes CASRESQGGSYTF.

V usage is TRBV20-1 and J usage is TRBJ1-1; 12 bases line up with TRBD1. This CDR3 is 17 amino acids long. Germline V lookup: CDR1 DFQATT, CDR2 SNEGSKA (reference sequence). The ends lost 3 bases at V and 2 bases at J; junction bases unmatched: 10. The CDR3 loop reads CSARSGTGGLRNTEAFF. CDR3 DNA sequence: TGCAGTGCTAGGTCCGGGACAGGGGGCCTTCGAAACACTGAAGCTTTCTTT.

The rearrangement links TRBV5-1 to TRBJ2-5; D not resolved. CDR3 length: 18 amino acids. Trimming removed 1 base from V and 4 bases from J, with 23 bases in between. In germline, CDR1 is SGHRS, CDR2 YFSETQ. This CDR3 reads CASSLSSAPNLSRETQYF. CDR3 in DNA: TGCGCCAGCAGCTTGTCGTCAGCACCGAATCTCAGTCGAGAGACCCAGTACTTC.

CDR3 bases: TGCAGTGCTAGAGCCACAGGGGGCGCATGGCGGAGCTCCTACAATGAGCAGTTCTTC. The encoded protein is CSARATGGAWRSSYNEQFF. The chain uses TRBV20-1 and TRBJ2-1, with 9 bases aligning to TRBD1. Germline-derived CDR1 and CDR2 are DFQATT and SNEGSKA (reference sequence). CDR3 length: 19 amino acids. V gave up 1 base and J gave up 0 bases; unmatched junction bases: 13.

V and J are TRBV25-1 and TRBJ2-5; tentative D call: TRBD1 (7 bases). The CDR3 extends over 13 amino acids. V shed 5 bases and J shed 5 bases, with 12 bases lying between them. CDR1 and CDR2 from the germline V gene are MGHDK and SYGVNS. The CDR3 sequence is CASSIQGGETQYF. In DNA form, the CDR3 reads TGTGCCAGCAGTATCCAGGGGGGCGAGACCCAGTACTTC.

A remark on this clonotype: A much larger clone differs by one base, so this may be a read error. The chain carries TRBV5-1 and TRBJ2-4; 13 positions agree with TRBD2. Unmatched junction bases numbered 13, after V lost 4 bases and J lost 3 bases. There are 19 residues in the CDR3. Germline loops: CDR1 SGHRS, CDR2 YFSETQ. The CDR3 nucleotides are TGCGCCAGCAGCGCGGTACTAGCGGGAGGGGAAACGGACAAAAACATTCAGTACTTC. Amino acids: CASSAVLAGGETDKNIQYF.

The rearrangement joins TRBV28 to TRBJ2-7, with a possible D match to TRBD2 (5 bases). V was trimmed by 2 bases and J by 2 bases, leaving 7 bases between them. CDR1 and CDR2 from the germline V gene are MDHEN and SYDVKM. There are 13 residues in the CDR3. CDR3 region: CASSLEGPYEQYF. CDR3 in DNA: TGTGCCAGCAGTTTAGAGGGCCCCTACGAGCAGTACTTC.

This clonotype was seen more than once but under ten times. V usage is TRBV7-8 and J usage is TRBJ1-4, with 9 bases lining up with TRBD1. The V gene's germline CDR1 is SGHVS and CDR2 FQNEAQ. With V trimmed by 4 bases and J by 6 bases, 6 bases remained unmatched. This CDR3 comprises 15 residues. CDR3 protein: CASSWGTGLYEKLFF. In DNA form, the CDR3 reads TGTGCCAGCAGCTGGGGGACAGGGCTTTATGAAAAACTGTTTTTT.

This clonotype has ten or more counts. The CDR3 reads CATSRDLAGNSDTQYF. CDR3 nucleotide sequence: TGTGCCACCAGCAGAGATCTGGCGGGGAATTCAGATACGCAGTATTTT. The V call is TRBV15, the J call TRBJ2-3, with D possibly being TRBD2 (6 bases). The CDR3 is 16 residues long. Germline CDR1 reads LNHNV; CDR2 reads YYDKDF (reference sequence). V gave up 0 bases and J gave up 4 bases, with 14 bases separating them.